This T cell receptor beta chain was recorded in a study of human T cells and chemical hapten exposure. Study at large: Application of 0.01% DPC to the upper back was done by patch test, with a reading at 6 days.

The CDR3 has 15 amino acids. Trimming removed 0 bases from V and 7 bases from J, with 16 bases in between. Germline V CDR1 and CDR2: GTSNPN, SVGIG (reference sequence). Unique molecular identifiers were linked by the library to individual cDNA molecules. Using its own MiXCR run on the RACE reads, TCRdb lists one record per CDR3 protein. The table includes 180,000 or so distinct CDR3 sequences, approximately 31% detected once. The sample's time point: pre-sensitization, week 0. This sample's treatment: therapeutic diphenylcyclopropenone sensitization with weekly scalp DPC. Donors were 18 to 70-year-old alopecia patients suitable for DPC.

The V gene is TRBV30, the J gene TRBJ1-5; D is ambiguous. The clonotype was recovered from a woman under 40 with alopecia areata. Some clones in this sample may be carry-over from other donors' samples. Source: whole blood, taken in connection with sensitization to the hapten diphenylcyclopropenone (DPC). The CDR3 coding sequence is TGTGCCTGGAGTGTCACTCCCCAAGGAGAGCAGCCCCAGCATTTT. As protein: CAWSVTPQGEQPQHF.